Each of the 12 T cell receptor beta chains below was sequenced from the same sample in a study of T-cell memory formation after mild COVID-19. One entry per CDR3 protein results from TCRdb running MiXCR on the 5' RACE reads. In the table there are about 420,000 distinct CDR3 sequences, more than 20% of which are singletons. Sequencing input: PBMCs or a T cell subset sorted from them (not recorded which). The receptors shown here come from an adult woman who had mild COVID-19 (a few samples of this study predate the infection). Cell type and time point are not known.

This rearrangement joins TRBV20-1 to TRBJ1-3; no clear D gene. CDR3 length equals 10 residues. Germline V gene sequence: CDR1 DFQATT, CDR2 SNEGSKA (reference sequence). V lost 5 bases, J lost 4 bases, and 3 bases lay in between. As DNA, the CDR3 is TGCAGTGCTGAGGGAAACACCATATATTTT. Residues: CSAEGNTIYF.

V gene TRBV5-6 combines with J gene TRBJ1-4; tentatively, D is TRBD1 (5 bases). V was clipped by 6 bases and J by 11 bases, with 23 bases between them. Looked up from germline, CDR1 is SGHDT and CDR2 is YYEEEE. This CDR3 has 15 amino acids. CDR3 sequence reads: CASTMEPSGGGKLFF. CDR3 DNA: TGTGCCAGCACCATGGAGCCTTCGGGTGGGGGTAAACTGTTTTTT.

This sequence joins TRBV3-1 and TRBJ2-3; D possibly corresponds to TRBD2 (5 bases). Germline V gene sequence: CDR1 LGHDT, CDR2 YNNKEL (reference sequence). V shed 4 bases and J shed 1 base, with 15 bases lying between them. The length of the CDR3 is 16 residues. The CDR3 loop reads CASSPQTRVGTDTQYF. In DNA, the CDR3 is TGTGCCAGCAGCCCCCAGACGAGGGTTGGCACAGATACGCAGTATTTT.

This clonotype turned up a few times. This rearrangement joins TRBV6-2 or TRBV6-3 to TRBJ2-7; D might be TRBD2 (5 bases). The V and J ends lost 6 bases and 2 bases respectively, with 11 bases between them. The CDR3 runs 13 residues. Germline V gene data show CDR1 as MNHEY and CDR2 as SVGEGT. The CDR3 bases are TGTGCCAGCAGACTGGACTCAACCTACGAGCAGTACTTC. Its protein product is CASRLDSTYEQYF.

This clonotype has just a few counts. The chain employs TRBV12-3 or TRBV12-4 and TRBJ1-5, with 7 bases fitting TRBD1. J was trimmed by 4 bases and V by 6 bases; bases with no gene match: 15. This CDR3 region has 17 residues. This chain's CDR3 is CASSPRVWAGGNQPQHF. The CDR3 DNA reads TGTGCCAGCAGCCCCAGGGTCTGGGCAGGGGGAAATCAGCCCCAGCATTTT.

There are a few counts of this clonotype. The V gene is TRBV12-3 or TRBV12-4, the J gene TRBJ2-2; weak D call: TRBD1 (5 bases). The CDR3 contains 14 residues. The ends were cut back, 6 bases at V and 6 bases at J, with 14 bases in the middle. CDR3 sequence (DNA): TGTGCCAGCAGCCAAGGGGCGTTTGCCGGGGAGCTGTTTTTT. Its protein is CASSQGAFAGELFF.

The V and J genes are TRBV20-1 and TRBJ1-2, with D possibly being TRBD1 (6 bases). V gave up 2 bases and J gave up 8 bases, with 9 bases separating them. The germline CDR1 and CDR2 sequences are DFQATT and SNEGSKA (reference sequence). This CDR3 has 11 residues. The CDR3 coding sequence is TGCAGTGCTAGATGGGGGGGCGGCTACACCTTC. Amino acid sequence: CSARWGGGYTF.

This chain connects TRBV5-5 to TRBJ2-7; D is uncertain. Looked up from germline, CDR1 is SGHKS and CDR2 is YYEKEE (reference sequence). The V end lost 1 base, the J end lost 7 bases, and 15 bases lay between the germline ends. This CDR3 comprises 14 residues. The CDR3: CASSLQDPAGEQYF. The CDR3 DNA follows: TGTGCCAGCAGCTTGCAAGACCCGGCAGGAGAGCAGTACTTC.

The V and J genes are TRBV4-1 and TRBJ2-1, with D possibly being TRBD1 (6 bases). The CDR3 covers 17 residues. CDR1 is MGHRA and CDR2 is YSYEKL in the germline V gene. Trimming stripped 1 base from V and 8 bases from J, with 21 bases between. The CDR3 DNA is TGCGCCAGCAGCCAAGTTTTAGGGGGTCAGGGGTGGGATGAGCAGTTCTTC. It encodes CASSQVLGGQGWDEQFF.

This clonotype was recorded a few times. The chain carries TRBV7-9 and TRBJ1-2; D perhaps matches TRBD1 (5 bases). The CDR3 runs to 17 residues. V was trimmed by 0 bases and J by 7 bases, leaving 21 bases between them. Germline loops: CDR1 SEHNR, CDR2 FQNEAQ (reference sequence). CDR3 nucleotide sequence: TGTGCCAGCAGCTTAGCCCTTCCAAGGACAAGCCTGGGTGGCTACACCTTC. Residues: CASSLALPRTSLGGYTF.

V and J are TRBV28 and TRBJ2-7; D not resolved. The CDR3 runs to 11 residues. The V end was cut by 9 bases, the J end by 0 bases, with 6 bases between. CDR1 and CDR2 from the germline V gene are MDHEN and SYDVKM. The CDR3 region is CASGFSYEQYF. CDR3 nucleotides: TGTGCCAGTGGATTCTCCTACGAGCAGTACTTC.

This clonotype was detected only a few times. The gene calls are TRBV4-1 and TRBJ2-1, with 7 nucleotides matching TRBD1. Germline CDR1 is MGHRA and CDR2 is YSYEKL. With V trimmed by 0 bases and J by 7 bases, 0 bases remained unmatched. This CDR3 contains 13 residues. The DNA of the CDR3 is TGCGCCAGCAGCCAAGAACAGGGGAATGAGCAGTTCTTC. It encodes CASSQEQGNEQFF.